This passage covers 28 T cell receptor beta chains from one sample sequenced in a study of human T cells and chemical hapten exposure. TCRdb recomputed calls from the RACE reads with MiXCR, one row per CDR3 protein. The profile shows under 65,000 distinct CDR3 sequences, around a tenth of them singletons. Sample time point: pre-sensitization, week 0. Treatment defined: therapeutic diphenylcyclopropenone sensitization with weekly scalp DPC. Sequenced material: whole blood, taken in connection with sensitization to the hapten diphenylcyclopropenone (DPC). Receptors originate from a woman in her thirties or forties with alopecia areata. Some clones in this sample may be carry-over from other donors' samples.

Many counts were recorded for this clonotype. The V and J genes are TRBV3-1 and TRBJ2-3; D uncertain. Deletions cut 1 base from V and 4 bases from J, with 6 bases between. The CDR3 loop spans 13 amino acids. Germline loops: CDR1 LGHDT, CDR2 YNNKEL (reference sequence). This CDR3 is CASSQAGADTQYF. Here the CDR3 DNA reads TGTGCCAGCAGCCAAGCTGGGGCAGATACGCAGTATTTT.

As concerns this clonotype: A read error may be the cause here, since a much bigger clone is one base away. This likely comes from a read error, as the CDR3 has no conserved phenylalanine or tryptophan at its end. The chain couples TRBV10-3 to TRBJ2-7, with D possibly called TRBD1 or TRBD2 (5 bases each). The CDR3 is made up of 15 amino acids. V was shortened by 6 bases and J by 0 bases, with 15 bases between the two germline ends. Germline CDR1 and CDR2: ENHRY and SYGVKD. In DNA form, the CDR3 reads TGTGCCATCAGGGATCCCGGGACCCACTCCTACGAGCAGTACTTA. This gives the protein CAIRDPGTHSYEQYL.

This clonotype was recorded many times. The CDR3 sequence: CASSFLVEGEQYF. CDR3 DNA sequence: TGTGCCAGCAGTTTTCTGGTCGAGGGGGAGCAGTACTTC. The V and J genes are TRBV28 and TRBJ2-7; D might be TRBD1 or TRBD2, each matching 5 bases. The CDR3 sequence is 13 residues long. Per germline, CDR1 MDHEN and CDR2 SYDVKM. The V end was cut by 3 bases, the J end by 7 bases, with 13 bases between.

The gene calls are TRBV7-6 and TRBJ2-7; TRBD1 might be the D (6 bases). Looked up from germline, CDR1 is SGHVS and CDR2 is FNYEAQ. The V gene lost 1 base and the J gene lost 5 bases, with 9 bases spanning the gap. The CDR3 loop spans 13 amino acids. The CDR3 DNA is TGTGCCAGCAGCTTAGTGGGGGCCGACGAGCAGTACTTC. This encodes CASSLVGADEQYF.

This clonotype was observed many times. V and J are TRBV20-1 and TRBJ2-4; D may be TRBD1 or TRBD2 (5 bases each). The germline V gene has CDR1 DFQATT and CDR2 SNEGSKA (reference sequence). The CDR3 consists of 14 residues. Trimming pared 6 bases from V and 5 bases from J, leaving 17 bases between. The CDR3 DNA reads TGCAGTGCACCGGGACGGTGGTTGGAAAACATTCAGTACTTC. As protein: CSAPGRWLENIQYF.

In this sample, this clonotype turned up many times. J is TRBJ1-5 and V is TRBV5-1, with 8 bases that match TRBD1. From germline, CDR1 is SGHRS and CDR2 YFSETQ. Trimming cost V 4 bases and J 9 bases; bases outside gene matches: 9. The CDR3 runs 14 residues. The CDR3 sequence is CASSPGTGLLPQHF. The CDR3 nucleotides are TGCGCCAGCAGCCCAGGGACAGGTCTCCTGCCCCAGCATTTT.

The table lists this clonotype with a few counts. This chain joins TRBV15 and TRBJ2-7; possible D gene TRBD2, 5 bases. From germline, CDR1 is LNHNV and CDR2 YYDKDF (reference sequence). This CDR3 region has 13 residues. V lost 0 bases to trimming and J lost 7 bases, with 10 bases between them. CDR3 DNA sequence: TGTGCCACCAGCAGAGACCCCCCGGGGGAGCAGTACTTC. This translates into CATSRDPPGEQYF.

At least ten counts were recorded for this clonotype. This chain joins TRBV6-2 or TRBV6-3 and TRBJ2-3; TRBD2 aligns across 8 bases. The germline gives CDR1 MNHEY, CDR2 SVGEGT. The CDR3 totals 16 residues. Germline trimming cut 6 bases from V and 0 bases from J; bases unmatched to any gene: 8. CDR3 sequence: CASSRGAGVSTDTQYF. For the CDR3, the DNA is TGTGCCAGCAGCCGCGGAGCGGGGGTGAGCACAGATACGCAGTATTTT.

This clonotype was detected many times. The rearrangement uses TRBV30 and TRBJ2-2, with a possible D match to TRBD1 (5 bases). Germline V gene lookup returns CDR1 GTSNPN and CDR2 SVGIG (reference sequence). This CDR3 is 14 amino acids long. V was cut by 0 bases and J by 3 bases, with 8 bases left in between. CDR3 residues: CAWSVGRDTGELFF. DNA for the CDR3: TGTGCCTGGAGTGTGGGCAGGGACACCGGGGAGCTGTTTTTT.

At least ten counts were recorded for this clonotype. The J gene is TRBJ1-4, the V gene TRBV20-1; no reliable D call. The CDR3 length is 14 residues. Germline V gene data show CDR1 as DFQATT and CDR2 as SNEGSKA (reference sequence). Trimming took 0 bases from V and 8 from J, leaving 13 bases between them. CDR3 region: CSARDRSSGEKLFF. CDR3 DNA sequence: TGCAGTGCTAGAGATCGTTCCTCCGGGGAAAAACTGTTTTTT.

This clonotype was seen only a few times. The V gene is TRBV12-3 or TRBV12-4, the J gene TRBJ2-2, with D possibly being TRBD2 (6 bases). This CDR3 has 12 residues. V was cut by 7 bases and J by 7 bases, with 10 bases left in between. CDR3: CASTAGGGELFF. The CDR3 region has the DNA TGTGCCAGCACTGCCGGGGGCGGGGAGCTGTTTTTT.

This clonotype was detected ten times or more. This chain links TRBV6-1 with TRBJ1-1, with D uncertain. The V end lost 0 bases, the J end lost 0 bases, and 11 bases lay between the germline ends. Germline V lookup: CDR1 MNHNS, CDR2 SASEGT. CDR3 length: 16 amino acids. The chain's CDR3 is CASSEAEKGMNTEAFF. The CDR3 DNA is TGTGCCAGCAGTGAAGCTGAGAAGGGTATGAACACTGAAGCTTTCTTT.

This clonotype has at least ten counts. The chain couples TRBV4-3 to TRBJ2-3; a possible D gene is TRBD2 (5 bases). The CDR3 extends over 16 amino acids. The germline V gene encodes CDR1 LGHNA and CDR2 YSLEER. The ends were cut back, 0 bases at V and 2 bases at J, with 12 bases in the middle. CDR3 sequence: CASSQERTPNTDTQYF. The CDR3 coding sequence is TGCGCCAGCAGCCAAGAGCGGACTCCTAACACAGATACGCAGTATTTT.

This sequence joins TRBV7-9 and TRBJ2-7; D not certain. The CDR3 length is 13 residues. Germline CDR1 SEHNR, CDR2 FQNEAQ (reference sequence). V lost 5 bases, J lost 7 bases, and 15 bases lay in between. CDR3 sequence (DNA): TGTGCCAGCAGCCCTCCCTTCCCGGCGGAGCAGTACTTC. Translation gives CASSPPFPAEQYF. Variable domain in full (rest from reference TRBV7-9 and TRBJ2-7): DTGVSQNPRHKITKRGQNVTFRCDPISEHNRLYWYRQTLGQGPEFLTYFQNEAQLEKSRLLSDRFSAERPKGSFSTLEIQRTEQGDSAMYLCASSPPFPAEQYFGPGTRLTVT.

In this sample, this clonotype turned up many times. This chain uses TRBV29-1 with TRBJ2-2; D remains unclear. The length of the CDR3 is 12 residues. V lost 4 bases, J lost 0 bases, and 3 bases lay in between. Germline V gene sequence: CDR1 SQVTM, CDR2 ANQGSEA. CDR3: CSVGANTGELFF. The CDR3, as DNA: TGCAGCGTTGGGGCGAACACCGGGGAGCTGTTTTTT.

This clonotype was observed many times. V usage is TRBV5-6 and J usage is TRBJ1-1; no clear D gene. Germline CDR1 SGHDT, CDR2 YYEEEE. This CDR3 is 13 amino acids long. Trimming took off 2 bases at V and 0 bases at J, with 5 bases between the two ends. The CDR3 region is CASSLRLNTEAFF. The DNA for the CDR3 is TGTGCCAGCAGCTTACGTCTGAACACTGAAGCTTTCTTT.

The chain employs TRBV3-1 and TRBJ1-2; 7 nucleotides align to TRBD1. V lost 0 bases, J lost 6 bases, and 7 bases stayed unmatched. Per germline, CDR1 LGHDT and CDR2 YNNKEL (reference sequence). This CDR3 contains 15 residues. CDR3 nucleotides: TGTGCCAGCAGCCAAGACGCCGACAGGGTCGATGGCTACACCTTC. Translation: CASSQDADRVDGYTF.

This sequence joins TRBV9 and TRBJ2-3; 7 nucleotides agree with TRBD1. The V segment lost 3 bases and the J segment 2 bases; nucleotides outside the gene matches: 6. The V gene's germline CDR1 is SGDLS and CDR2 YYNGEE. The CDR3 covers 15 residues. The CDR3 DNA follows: TGTGCCAGCAGCGAGGGGGCGGCGCCCACAGATACGCAGTATTTT. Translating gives CASSEGAAPTDTQYF.

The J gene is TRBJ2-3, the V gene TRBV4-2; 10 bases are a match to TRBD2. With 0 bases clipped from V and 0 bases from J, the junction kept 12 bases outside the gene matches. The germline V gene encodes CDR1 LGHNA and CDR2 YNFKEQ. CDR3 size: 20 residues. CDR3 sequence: CASSQEKVAGGTLSTDTQYF. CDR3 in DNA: TGTGCCAGCAGCCAAGAGAAGGTAGCGGGGGGCACCCTTAGCACAGATACGCAGTATTTT.

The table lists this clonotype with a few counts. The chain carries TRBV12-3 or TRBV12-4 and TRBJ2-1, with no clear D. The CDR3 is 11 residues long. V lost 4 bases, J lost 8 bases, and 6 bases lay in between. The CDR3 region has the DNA TGTGCCAGCAGTTCAGGCGATGAGCAGTTCTTC. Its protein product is CASSSGDEQFF.

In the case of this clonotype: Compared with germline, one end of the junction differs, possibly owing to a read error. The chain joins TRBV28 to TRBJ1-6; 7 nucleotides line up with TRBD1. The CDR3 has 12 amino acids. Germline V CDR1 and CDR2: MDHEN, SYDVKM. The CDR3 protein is CASSIMGQKPGF. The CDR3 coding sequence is TGTGCCAGCAGCATTATGGGACAGAAACCAGGCTTT.

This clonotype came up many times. CDR3 bases: TGTGCCAGTAGTTGGGGGGTTCCGAACACCGGGGAGCTGTTTTTT. Protein sequence: CASSWGVPNTGELFF. This chain uses TRBV19 with TRBJ2-2; possible D gene TRBD2, 6 bases. Germline V lookup: CDR1 LNHDA, CDR2 SQIVND (reference sequence). Trimming left V 5 bases short and J 0 bases short, with 10 bases between. The CDR3 extends over 15 amino acids. Full variable domain (rest looked up from reference TRBV19 and TRBJ2-2): DGGITQSPKYLFRKEGQNVTLSCEQNLNHDAMYWYRQDPGQGLRLIYYSQIVNDFQKGDIAEGYSVSREKKESFPLTVTSAQKNPTAFYLCASSWGVPNTGELFFGEGSRLTVL.

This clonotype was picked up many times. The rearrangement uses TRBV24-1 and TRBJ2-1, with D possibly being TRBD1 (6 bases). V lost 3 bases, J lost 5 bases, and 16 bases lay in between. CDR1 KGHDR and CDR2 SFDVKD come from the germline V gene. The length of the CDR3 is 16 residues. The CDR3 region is CATSDPRTALHNEQFF. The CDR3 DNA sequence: TGTGCCACCAGTGATCCGAGGACAGCCCTCCACAATGAGCAGTTCTTC.

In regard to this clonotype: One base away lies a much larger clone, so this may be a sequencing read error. The chain's CDR3 is CASSSDGSTNYGYTF. CDR3 bases: TGTGCCAGCTCATCCGACGGAAGCACTAACTATGGCTACACCTTC. V and J are TRBV18 and TRBJ1-2; D unresolved. Trimming removed 5 bases from V and 0 bases from J, with 13 bases in between. The germline CDR1 and CDR2 sequences are KGHSH and LQKENI. The CDR3 loop spans 15 amino acids.

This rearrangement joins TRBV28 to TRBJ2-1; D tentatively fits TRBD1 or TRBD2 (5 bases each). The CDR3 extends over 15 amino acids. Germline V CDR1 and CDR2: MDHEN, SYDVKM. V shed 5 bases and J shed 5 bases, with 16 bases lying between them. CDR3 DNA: TGTGCCAGCAGTCCTATGTGGGGGAGAAACAATGAGCAGTTCTTC. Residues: CASSPMWGRNNEQFF.

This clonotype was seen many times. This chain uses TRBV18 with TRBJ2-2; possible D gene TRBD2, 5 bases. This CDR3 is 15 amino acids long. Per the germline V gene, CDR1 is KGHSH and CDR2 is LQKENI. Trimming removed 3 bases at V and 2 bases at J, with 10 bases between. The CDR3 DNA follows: TGTGCCAGCTCACCCCCTCGGGGTAACACCGGGGAGCTGTTTTTT. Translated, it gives CASSPPRGNTGELFF.

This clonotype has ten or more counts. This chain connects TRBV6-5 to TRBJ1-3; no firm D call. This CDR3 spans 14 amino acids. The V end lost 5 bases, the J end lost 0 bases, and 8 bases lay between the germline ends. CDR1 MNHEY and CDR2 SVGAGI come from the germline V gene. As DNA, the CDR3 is TGTGCCAGCAGTCCACAGCACTCTGGAAACACCATATATTTT. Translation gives CASSPQHSGNTIYF.

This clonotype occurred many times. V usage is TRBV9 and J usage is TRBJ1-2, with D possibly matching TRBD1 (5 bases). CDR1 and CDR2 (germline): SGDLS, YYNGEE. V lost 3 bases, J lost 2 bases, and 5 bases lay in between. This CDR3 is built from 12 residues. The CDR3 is CASSGGNYGYTF. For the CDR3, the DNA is TGTGCCAGCAGCGGGGGGAACTATGGCTACACCTTC.